Listed here are 30 T cell receptor beta chains from one sample, sequenced in a study of regulatory T cells in long-lasting Graves disease. CDR3 regions were amplified by Arm-PCR using iRepertoire HTBI primers to build TCR beta libraries. TCRdb re-analysed the multiplex PCR reads in MiXCR, keeping a single row per CDR3 protein. The table lists 500,000 to 700,000 distinct CDR3 sequences, about 30% of them singletons. Time point indicated: persistent/refractory GD, antithyroid drugs over 5 years with positive TRAb. The authors made the TCR library using RNA they extracted from PBMCs. Sequenced here: peripheral blood mononuclear cells (PBMCs), sampled when the disease was refractory, from a patient treated with antithyroid drugs. The receptors were gathered from a female donor with Graves disease.

This chain connects TRBV3-1 to TRBJ2-7; possible D gene TRBD2, 6 bases. The V end lost 1 base, the J end lost 2 bases, and 15 bases lay between the germline ends. This CDR3 has 16 amino acids. Per the germline V gene, CDR1 is LGHDT and CDR2 is YNNKEL (reference sequence). The CDR3 loop is CASSQAQGRGTYEQYF. In DNA form, the CDR3 reads TGTGCCAGCAGCCAAGCCCAGGGCCGCGGGACCTACGAGCAGTACTTC.

The J gene is TRBJ1-1, the V gene TRBV29-1; D is possibly TRBD1 (6 bases). Between the trimmed V and J ends, which lost 7 bases and 0 bases, there was a span of 9 bases. CDR3 size: 12 residues. The germline gives CDR1 SQVTM, CDR2 ANQGSEA. The CDR3 loop reads CSGGHLNTEAFF. CDR3 nucleotides: TGCAGCGGGGGACACTTGAACACTGAAGCTTTCTTT.

The rearrangement joins TRBV30 to TRBJ1-5; TRBD1 might be the D (6 bases). This CDR3 comprises 15 residues. The V gene's germline CDR1 is GTSNPN and CDR2 SVGIG (reference sequence). With 2 bases removed from V and 6 bases from J, the gap between germline ends came to 17 bases. The CDR3 spells CAWSFPSGGGQPQHF. Written as DNA, the CDR3 is TGTGCCTGGAGTTTTCCTTCGGGGGGCGGTCAGCCCCAGCATTTT. The full variable domain, in which reference TRBV30 and TRBJ1-5 provide the parts outside the CDR3, is SQTIHQWPATLVQPVGSPLSLECTVEGTSNPNLYWYRQAAGRGLQLLFYSVGIGQISSEVPQNLSASRPQDRQFILSSKKLLLSDSGFYLCAWSFPSGGGQPQHFGDGTRLSIL.

The chain carries TRBV29-1 and TRBJ1-2, with a weak D call TRBD1 (6 bases). The CDR3 loop spans 13 amino acids. V was trimmed by 5 bases and J by 1 base, leaving 11 bases between them. CDR1 is SQVTM and CDR2 is ANQGSEA in the germline V gene. The CDR3 sequence is CSVRTDHNYGYTF. The CDR3, as DNA: TGCAGCGTTCGGACAGACCATAACTATGGCTACACCTTC. Combining the CDR3 with reference TRBV29-1 and TRBJ1-2 gives the whole variable domain SAVISQKPSRDICQRGTSLTIQCQVDSQVTMMFWYRQQPGQSLTLIATANQGSEATYESGFVIDKFPISRPNLTFSTLTVSNMSPEDSSIYLCSVRTDHNYGYTFGSGTRLTVV.

There are many counts of this clonotype. The chain joins TRBV12-3 or TRBV12-4 to TRBJ2-7; TRBD1 matches 7 bases. J gave up 3 bases and V 6 bases, and 8 bases lay outside the gene matches. CDR3 length: 14 residues. The DNA for the CDR3 is TGTGCCAGCAGCAAGAGGTCAGGGGGCTACGAGCAGTACTTC. Translated: CASSKRSGGYEQYF.

This chain links TRBV2 with TRBJ1-3; 10 nucleotides align to TRBD1. The V segment lost 4 bases and the J segment 0 bases; nucleotides outside the gene matches: 6. Germline loops: CDR1 SNHLY, CDR2 FYNNEI. The length of the CDR3 is 17 residues. The DNA for the CDR3 is TGTGCCAGCAGTGGGACAGGGGGTTACAGCTCTGGAAACACCATATATTTT. This codes for CASSGTGGYSSGNTIYF.

The rearrangement links TRBV7-3 to TRBJ2-2; 8 bases are shared with TRBD1. CDR1 and CDR2 (germline): SGHTA, FQGTGA. The junction had 3 bases not matched to a gene; V was cut back by 6 bases and J by 3 bases. This CDR3 contains 14 residues. DNA for the CDR3: TGTGCCAGCAGGGGGACAGGTTACACCGGGGAGCTGTTTTTT. It encodes CASRGTGYTGELFF.

The chain employs TRBV20-1 and TRBJ2-7, with 12 bases fitting TRBD2. V dropped 5 bases and J dropped 5; count of bases not matched to a gene: 7. The CDR3 totals 14 residues. Germline lookup yields CDR1 DFQATT and CDR2 SNEGSKA (reference sequence). The DNA of the CDR3 is TGCAGTGCTCGTGGACTAGCGGGATACGACGAGCAGTACTTC. Its translation: CSARGLAGYDEQYF.

Points on this clonotype: This CDR3 fails to terminate in the conserved phenylalanine or tryptophan, so it likely reflects a read error. The gene calls are TRBV3-1 and TRBJ2-5; D unclear. The CDR3 has 13 residues. Germline V gene data show CDR1 as LGHDT and CDR2 as YNNKEL (reference sequence). Trimming shortened V by 1 base and J by 2 bases, and 5 bases separated the two germline ends. DNA for the CDR3: TGTGCCAGCAGCCAAGCTAATCAAGAGACCCAGTACCTC. Its translation: CASSQANQETQYL.

The chain has TRBV11-2 and TRBJ2-5; 12 nucleotides line up with TRBD1. After removal of 3 bases from V and 1 base from J, the junction contained 3 bases not matched to a gene. Germline values: CDR1 SGHAT, CDR2 FQNNGV. The CDR3 is 16 amino acids. The DNA of the CDR3 is TGTGCCAGCAGCTTTGGGGACAGGGGGCCCCAAGAGACCCAGTACTTC. It specifies CASSFGDRGPQETQYF.

Ten or more counts support this clonotype. This rearrangement joins TRBV6-1 to TRBJ2-7; D call uncertain. The V gene's germline CDR1 is MNHNS and CDR2 SASEGT. CDR3 size: 13 residues. V lost 4 bases to trimming and J lost 0 bases, with 7 bases between them. CDR3 DNA: TGTGCCAGCAGTGTTTTGAGCTCCTACGAGCAGTACTTC. It translates to CASSVLSSYEQYF.

Regarding this clonotype: This may be a read error: a much more frequent sequence differs by one nucleotide. The missing conserved phenylalanine or tryptophan at the end of this CDR3 makes a read error likely. This chain uses TRBV28 with TRBJ1-1; 8 nucleotides match TRBD1. The length of the CDR3 is 16 residues. The junction had 10 bases not matched to a gene; V was cut back by 6 bases and J by 1 base. The V gene's germline CDR1 is MDHEN and CDR2 SYDVKM. The CDR3 sequence is CASRPQTGAPNTEAFL. CDR3 nucleotides: TGTGCCAGCAGACCGCAGACAGGGGCCCCGAACACTGAAGCTTTCCTT.

This clonotype was counted at least ten times. The V gene is TRBV6-1, the J gene TRBJ2-7; maybe TRBD1 (6 bases). V was shortened by 8 bases and J by 4 bases, with 15 bases between the two germline ends. The CDR3 loop spans 13 amino acids. Germline-derived CDR1 and CDR2 are MNHNS and SASEGT. CDR3 residues: CASSARGDYEQYF. The CDR3 DNA follows: TGTGCCAGCTCGGCCAGGGGTGATTACGAGCAGTACTTC.

The chain recombines TRBV2 with TRBJ2-7, with D hard to call. The CDR3 runs to 14 residues. Per the germline V gene, CDR1 is SNHLY and CDR2 is FYNNEI. The germline V and J ends were trimmed by 1 base and 2 bases, with 9 bases remaining between them. The CDR3 DNA follows: TGTGCCAGCAGTGAAGAGCCACAAACCTACGAGCAGTACTTC. Translating it yields CASSEEPQTYEQYF. Together with reference TRBV2 and TRBJ2-7, the CDR3 gives the full variable domain: EPEVTQTPSHQVTQMGQEVILRCVPISNHLYFYWYRQILGQKVEFLVSFYNNEISEKSEIFDDQFSVERPDGSNFTLKIRSTKLEDSAMYFCASSEEPQTYEQYFGPGTRLTVT.

This clonotype was seen many times. The chain employs TRBV28 and TRBJ1-5; 7 nucleotides agree with TRBD1. V lost 5 bases to trimming and J lost 1 base; unmatched junction nucleotides: 8. The CDR3 runs to 16 residues. CDR1 is MDHEN and CDR2 is SYDVKM in the germline V gene. CDR3: CASSIQDRVSNQPQHF. CDR3 coding DNA: TGTGCCAGCAGTATACAAGACAGGGTGAGCAATCAGCCCCAGCATTTT.

V and J are TRBV11-2 and TRBJ2-5; D is possibly TRBD1 (6 bases). This CDR3 contains 15 residues. V dropped 5 bases and J dropped 1 base, with 14 bases sitting between them. Germline V gene lookup returns CDR1 SGHAT and CDR2 FQNNGV. Here the CDR3 reads CASSPLGQIQETQYF. In nucleotides, the CDR3 is TGTGCCAGCAGCCCCCTAGGACAGATCCAAGAGACCCAGTACTTC.

This clonotype was detected many times. At one end the junction does not follow the germline gene, possibly because of a read error. The chain is built from TRBV12-3 or TRBV12-4 and TRBJ1-5; perhaps TRBD1 as D (5 bases). The CDR3 totals 14 residues. The CDR3 nucleotides read TGTGCCAGCAGCTTAGCAGGGCTCAATCAGCCCCAGCATTTT. This gives the protein CASSLAGLNQPQHF.

About this clonotype: This sequence may be a read error, since a much larger clone differs from it by one base. The chain combines TRBV28 with TRBJ1-1; 8 bases match TRBD1. From germline, CDR1 is MDHEN and CDR2 SYDVKM. The length of the CDR3 is 17 residues. CDR3 DNA: TGTGTCAGCAGTCTCCACGGACAGGGTATGGGTCGGGGTGAAGCTTTCTTT. Translation: CVSSLHGQGMGRGEAFF.

The rearrangement joins TRBV5-1 to TRBJ2-7; possibly TRBD2 for D (6 bases). This CDR3 region has 16 residues. Germline V gene data show CDR1 as SGHRS and CDR2 as YFSETQ. V lost 0 bases, J lost 3 bases, and 16 bases lay in between. The CDR3 region has the DNA TGCGCCAGCAGCTTGGACGCCGTTAGCGGTAACTACGAGCAGTACTTC. This translates into CASSLDAVSGNYEQYF.

This clonotype was picked up many times. The V gene is TRBV20-1, the J gene TRBJ1-2; 8 nucleotides match TRBD1. Trimming removed 2 bases from V and 6 bases from J; junction bases left unmatched: 5. Per germline, CDR1 DFQATT and CDR2 SNEGSKA (reference sequence). The CDR3 loop spans 13 amino acids. CDR3 amino acids: CSARRAGGNGYTF. In DNA, the CDR3 is TGCAGTGCTAGAAGGGCAGGGGGCAATGGCTACACCTTC.

The V call is TRBV27, the J call TRBJ2-1; D possibly corresponds to TRBD1 (6 bases). CDR3 length: 18 residues. Germline loops: CDR1 MNHEY, CDR2 SMNVEV (reference sequence). Trimming took 1 base from V and 2 from J, leaving 18 bases between them. The CDR3 protein is CASSLLPRGRIPYNEQFF. As DNA, the CDR3 is TGTGCCAGCAGTTTATTGCCCAGGGGTCGTATTCCCTACAATGAGCAGTTCTTC.

V usage is TRBV2 and J usage is TRBJ2-3; D ambiguous. Germline V gene data show CDR1 as SNHLY and CDR2 as FYNNEI. The V and J ends lost 7 bases and 3 bases respectively, with 11 bases between them. The CDR3 contains 13 residues. CDR3 bases: TGTGCCAGCACCCGTGGGCGGACAGATACGCAGTATTTT. Translation gives CASTRGRTDTQYF.

The gene calls are TRBV7-9 and TRBJ1-6; D is unclear. This CDR3 contains 18 residues. V lost 3 bases to trimming and J lost 9 bases, with 24 bases between them. Germline V gene lookup returns CDR1 SEHNR and CDR2 FQNEAQ (reference sequence). This CDR3 reads CASSFRKSALGIGSPLHF. The CDR3 nucleotides read TGTGCCAGCAGCTTCCGGAAGTCAGCCCTAGGGATAGGTTCACCCCTCCACTTT.

Only a few counts were recorded for this clonotype. The V call is TRBV30, the J call TRBJ1-6; no clear D. The CDR3 length is 13 residues. V gave up 3 bases and J gave up 11 bases, with 14 bases separating them. Per the germline V gene, CDR1 is GTSNPN and CDR2 is SVGIG (reference sequence). The CDR3 protein is CAWRSRYLAPLHF. The DNA for the CDR3 is TGTGCCTGGAGGAGCCGGTATCTAGCACCCCTCCACTTT. The full variable domain, rest sourced from reference TRBV30 and TRBJ1-6, is SQTIHQWPATLVQPVGSPLSLECTVEGTSNPNLYWYRQAAGRGLQLLFYSVGIGQISSEVPQNLSASRPQDRQFILSSKKLLLSDSGFYLCAWRSRYLAPLHFGNGTRLTVT.

This chain links TRBV12-3 or TRBV12-4 with TRBJ2-7; D possibly corresponds to TRBD2 (5 bases). Trimming took off 1 base at V and 6 bases at J, with 13 bases between the two ends. CDR3 length: 14 amino acids. DNA of the CDR3: TGTGCCAGCAGTTTAGGTGGACTGGTGGGCGAGCAGTACTTC. As protein: CASSLGGLVGEQYF.

The CDR3: CASSPLWGGSSYEQYF. The DNA of the CDR3 is TGTGCCAGCTCACCACTGTGGGGGGGCTCCTCCTACGAGCAGTACTTC. This chain joins TRBV18 and TRBJ2-7, with D possibly TRBD2 on 7 matching bases. V was clipped by 1 base and J by 0 bases, with 13 bases between them. The CDR3 spans 16 residues. Germline V lookup: CDR1 KGHSH, CDR2 LQKENI.

This clonotype has ten or more counts. This sequence joins TRBV12-3 or TRBV12-4 and TRBJ1-1; D is unclear. The length of the CDR3 is 14 residues. V lost 7 bases to trimming and J lost 1 base, with 13 bases between them. The CDR3 DNA reads TGTGCCAGCAAGACTTCGTGGGGGAACACTGAAGCTTTCTTT. It codes for CASKTSWGNTEAFF.

This clonotype has more than one count but fewer than ten. J is TRBJ2-7 and V is TRBV20-1; a possible D gene is TRBD2 (5 bases). V gave up 6 bases and J gave up 7 bases, with 19 bases separating them. Germline CDR1 is DFQATT and CDR2 is SNEGSKA (reference sequence). The length of the CDR3 is 13 residues. CDR3 nucleotides: TGCAGTGCCAGAAGCGGCTCGACTGGAGAGCAGTACTTC. This codes for CSARSGSTGEQYF.

The chain recombines TRBV4-1 with TRBJ2-1; 7 nucleotides line up with TRBD2. V gave up 3 bases and J gave up 7 bases; unmatched junction bases: 3. The V gene's germline CDR1 is MGHRA and CDR2 YSYEKL. This CDR3 has 13 residues. The CDR3 sequence: CASSQARENEQFF. In nucleotides, the CDR3 is TGCGCCAGCAGCCAGGCGCGGGAGAATGAGCAGTTCTTC.

This clonotype has just one count. The chain has TRBV27 and TRBJ2-6, with 7 bases lining up with TRBD2. Germline CDR1 is MNHEY and CDR2 is SMNVEV (reference sequence). CDR3 size: 16 residues. The J segment lost 2 bases and the V segment lost 3 bases, leaving 4 bases of the junction unmatched. In DNA form, the CDR3 reads TGTGCCAGCAGTTTTTTTCGGGGGGCTGGGGCCAACGTCCTGACTTTC. Its protein is CASSFFRGAGANVLTF.